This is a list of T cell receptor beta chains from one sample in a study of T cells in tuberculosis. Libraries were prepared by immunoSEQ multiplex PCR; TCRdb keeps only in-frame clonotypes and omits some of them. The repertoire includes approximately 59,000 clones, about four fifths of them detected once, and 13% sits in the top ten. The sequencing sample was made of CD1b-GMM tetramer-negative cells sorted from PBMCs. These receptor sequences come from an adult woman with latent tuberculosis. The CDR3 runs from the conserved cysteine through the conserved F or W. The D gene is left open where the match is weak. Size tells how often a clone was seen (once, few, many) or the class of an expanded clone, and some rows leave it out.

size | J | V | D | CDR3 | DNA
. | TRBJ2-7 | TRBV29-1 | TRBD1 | CSVRQGVYEQYF | TGCAGCGTTCGACAGGGCGTATACGAGCAGTACTTC
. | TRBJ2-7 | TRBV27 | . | CASSPAKTSRYEQYF | TGTGCCAGCAGTCCCGCGAAGACTAGTAGGTACGAGCAGTACTTC
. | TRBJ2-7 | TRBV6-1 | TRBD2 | CASSEGPGGYEQYF | TGTGCCAGCAGTGAAGGGCCGGGGGGCTACGAGCAGTACTTC
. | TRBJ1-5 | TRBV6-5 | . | CASTPGGSINQPQHF | TGTGCCAGCACCCCTGGTGGGAGTATCAATCAGCCCCAGCATTTT
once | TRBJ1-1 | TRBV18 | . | CASRAGVMNTEAFF | TGTGCCAGTAGAGCGGGGGTTATGAACACTGAAGCTTTCTTT
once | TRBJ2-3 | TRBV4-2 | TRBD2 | CASSQDWSGGAGKDTQYF | TGTGCCAGCAGCCAAGATTGGAGCGGGGGGGCCGGGAAAGATACGCAGTATTTT
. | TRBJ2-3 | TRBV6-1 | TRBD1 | CASSVQGLDTQYF | TGTGCCAGCAGTGTACAGGGGTTAGATACGCAGTATTTT
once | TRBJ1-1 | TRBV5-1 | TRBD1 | CASSSDRGLSPAFF | TGCGCCAGCAGCTCGGACAGGGGTTTATCCCCAGCTTTCTTT
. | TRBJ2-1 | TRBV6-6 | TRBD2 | CASSKGLDVYNEQFF | TGTGCCAGCAGCAAGGGACTAGACGTGTACAATGAGCAGTTCTTC
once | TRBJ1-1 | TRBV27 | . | CASSSGRATEAFF | TGTGCCAGCAGTTCAGGGAGGGCCACTGAAGCTTTCTTT
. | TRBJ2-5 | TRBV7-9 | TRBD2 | CASSLVNRGGQETQYF | TGTGCCAGCAGCTTAGTGAATCGGGGGGGACAAGAGACCCAGTACTTC
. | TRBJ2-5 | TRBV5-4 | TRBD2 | CASSLKGGETQYF | TGTGCCAGCAGCTTGAAGGGAGGGGAGACCCAGTACTTC
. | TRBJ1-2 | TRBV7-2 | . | CASRKWDITNYGYTF | TGTGCCAGCAGAAAATGGGACATTACTAACTATGGCTACACCTTC
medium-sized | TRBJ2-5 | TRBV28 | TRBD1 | CASSSGQGVETQYF | TGTGCCAGCAGTTCAGGTCAGGGGGTAGAGACCCAGTACTTC
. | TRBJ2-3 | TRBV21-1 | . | CASTSLSRGETDTQYF | TGTGCCAGCACCAGTCTATCCAGGGGCGAGACAGATACGCAGTATTTT
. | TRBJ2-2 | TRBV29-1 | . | CSVLGLPGTGELFF | TGCAGCGTCCTGGGACTCCCTGGGACCGGGGAGCTGTTTTTT
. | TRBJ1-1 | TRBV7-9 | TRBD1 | CASSPQGAGSTEAFF | TGTGCCAGCAGCCCGCAGGGGGCTGGGAGCACTGAAGCTTTCTTT
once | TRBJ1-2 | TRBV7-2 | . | CASSPGGYGYTF | TGTGCCAGCAGCCCGGGGGGCTATGGCTACACCTTC
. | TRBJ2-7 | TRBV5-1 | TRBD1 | CASSAGQGADEQYF | TGCGCCAGCAGCGCAGGACAGGGGGCGGACGAGCAGTACTTC
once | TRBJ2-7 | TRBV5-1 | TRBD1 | CASSLDHGTGSPYEQYF | TGCGCCAGCAGCTTGGACCACGGGACAGGGTCTCCCTACGAGCAGTACTTC
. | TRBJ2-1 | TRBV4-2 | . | CASSQRPSSDEQFF | TGTGCCAGCAGCCAACGTCCCTCGAGCGATGAGCAGTTCTTC
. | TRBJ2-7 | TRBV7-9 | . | CASSRSGGGQYEQYF | TGTGCCAGCAGCCGTAGTGGGGGGGGGCAATACGAGCAGTACTTC